The 31 T cell receptor beta chains below all came from one sample that was sequenced in a study of blood T cell repertoires in COVID-19. The data were produced by immunoSEQ multiplex PCR, yet TCRdb's version contains in-frame clones alone and is incomplete. The data contain 55,000 to 65,000 clones, 85% to 90% of them seen just once; the ten biggest clones take up roughly 7.6%. The sequencing input was peripheral blood. The receptors stem from a human donor with active COVID-19. The donor label of this sample is uncertain.

This clone was seen only once. The gene calls are TRBV11-2 and TRBJ2-5; TRBD2 is a possible D gene (5 bases). This CDR3 is built from 13 residues. Trimming took off 5 bases at V and 5 bases at J, with 12 bases between the two ends. Germline V gene sequence: CDR1 SGHAT, CDR2 FQNNGV. CDR3 DNA sequence: TGTGCCAGCAGCCGAGGGAGTATGGAGACCCAGTACTTC. It codes for CASSRGSMETQYF.

This rearrangement joins TRBV6-2 or TRBV6-3 to TRBJ2-2; 8 bases are a match to TRBD1. Germline V gives CDR1 MNHEY, CDR2 SVGEGT. The CDR3 totals 14 residues. Trimming cost V 5 bases and J 5 bases; bases outside gene matches: 4. CDR3 loop: CASSQGAQTGELFF. In DNA, the CDR3 is TGTGCCAGCAGTCAGGGGGCGCAAACCGGGGAGCTGTTTTTT.

The CDR3 coding sequence is TGTGCCAGCAGTTTTTTGTACGGGGATCAGGGCTACACCTTC. Translated, it gives CASSFLYGDQGYTF. The chain links TRBV27 to TRBJ1-2, with D unresolved. CDR3 length: 14 amino acids. V lost 3 bases, J lost 8 bases, and 16 bases lay in between. CDR1 is MNHEY and CDR2 is SMNVEV in the germline V gene (reference sequence).

V and J are TRBV5-1 and TRBJ2-5, with D maybe TRBD1 (6 bases). CDR1 and CDR2 (germline): SGHRS, YFSETQ. This CDR3 has 15 amino acids. The ends were cut back, 0 bases at V and 0 bases at J, with 9 bases in the middle. The DNA for the CDR3 is TGCGCCAGCAGCTTGGGCCCAGGGGACCAAGAGACCCAGTACTTC. This sequence encodes CASSLGPGDQETQYF.

This clone was counted a single time. The J gene is TRBJ2-7, the V gene TRBV27; 12 bases are a match to TRBD2. CDR1 and CDR2 from the germline V gene are MNHEY and SMNVEV (reference sequence). Trimming took 5 bases from V and 0 from J; bases not matched to a gene: 8. The CDR3 runs 17 residues. CDR3 protein: CASSPSGRAWGSYEQYF. CDR3 nucleotides: TGTGCCAGCAGTCCTAGCGGGAGGGCCTGGGGCTCCTACGAGCAGTACTTC.

In this sample, this clone turned up a few times. The J gene is TRBJ2-7, the V gene TRBV9; the match to TRBD2 covers 7 bases. V was clipped by 4 bases and J by 9 bases; unmatched bases: 7. The CDR3 has 12 residues. From germline, CDR1 is SGDLS and CDR2 YYNGEE. The CDR3 DNA reads TGTGCCAGCAGCCGGGGATCGGGAGGGCAGTACTTC. It is translated as CASSRGSGGQYF.

This clone has only one observation. The genes are TRBV4-1 and TRBJ2-7; TRBD1 agrees at 7 bases. The J segment lost 6 bases and the V segment lost 0 bases, leaving 17 bases of the junction unmatched. Germline CDR1 reads MGHRA; CDR2 reads YSYEKL. CDR3 length: 18 amino acids. The CDR3 region has the DNA TGCGCCAGCAGCCAAGATCCGAGACAGGGTAAGGAATTGGGCGAGCAGTACTTC. It codes for CASSQDPRQGKELGEQYF.

V and J are TRBV7-3 and TRBJ2-3, with 8 bases lining up with TRBD1. V gave up 3 bases and J gave up 0 bases; unmatched junction bases: 5. The length of the CDR3 is 16 residues. CDR1 and CDR2 from the germline V gene are SGHTA and FQGTGA. CDR3: CASSFGQGLSTDTQYF. CDR3 in DNA: TGTGCCAGCAGCTTCGGACAGGGCCTTAGCACAGATACGCAGTATTTT. Drawing the rest from reference TRBV7-3 and TRBJ2-3, the complete variable domain is GAGVSQTPSNKVTEKGKYVELRCDPISGHTALYWYRQSLGQGPEFLIYFQGTGAADDSGLPNDRFFAVRPEGSVSTLKIQRTERGDSAVYLCASSFGQGLSTDTQYFGPGTRLTVL.

V and J are TRBV7-9 and TRBJ2-3, with TRBD2 as a possible D gene (5 bases). The CDR3 runs to 14 residues. Trimming removed 5 bases from V and 0 bases from J, with 9 bases in between. Germline CDR1 and CDR2: SEHNR and FQNEAQ (reference sequence). The CDR3 here is CASSLRGSTDTQYF. DNA of the CDR3: TGTGCCAGCAGCCTCCGGGGAAGCACAGATACGCAGTATTTT.

The sample holds a few counts of this clone. The chain carries TRBV6-6 and TRBJ1-6, with D uncertain. Looked up from germline, CDR1 is MNHNY and CDR2 is SVGAGI (reference sequence). V lost 5 bases to trimming and J lost 9 bases, with 20 bases between them. This CDR3 is built from 16 residues. The CDR3 loop reads CASSPPVGVFSSPLHF. The CDR3 nucleotides read TGTGCCAGCAGTCCCCCGGTCGGGGTTTTTTCTTCACCCCTCCACTTT.

CDR3 bases: TGTGCCAGTAGTAGGAGGGGCATGGGAAGGATCAATGAGCAGTTCTTC. Protein product: CASSRRGMGRINEQFF. The gene calls are TRBV19 and TRBJ2-1; possible D gene TRBD2, 6 bases. Germline V CDR1 and CDR2: LNHDA, SQIVND (reference sequence). V was clipped by 4 bases and J by 6 bases, with 19 bases between them. The CDR3 totals 16 residues.

The chain has TRBV6-2 or TRBV6-3 and TRBJ1-6, with D perhaps matching TRBD1 (5 bases). The CDR3 extends over 14 amino acids. V was trimmed by 6 bases and J by 6 bases, leaving 12 bases between them. The V gene's germline CDR1 is MNHEY and CDR2 SVGEGT. Here the CDR3 DNA reads TGTGCCAGCAGCCCATTGGGGCCTAATTCACCCCTCCACTTT. As protein: CASSPLGPNSPLHF.

The chain couples TRBV11-2 to TRBJ2-7, with 7 bases lining up with TRBD1. The CDR3 contains 15 residues. The V gene end was trimmed by 1 base and the J gene end by 0 bases; junction bases not matched to a gene: 3. CDR1 and CDR2 (germline): SGHAT, FQNNGV. In nucleotides, the CDR3 is TGTGCCAGCAGCTTAGGACAGGGTCCCTCCTACGAGCAGTACTTC. This sequence encodes CASSLGQGPSYEQYF.

V gene TRBV12-3 or TRBV12-4 combines with J gene TRBJ2-3, with D hard to call. V was trimmed by 6 bases and J by 2 bases, leaving 3 bases between them. The CDR3 extends over 11 amino acids. CDR3 sequence: CASRYTDTQYF. As DNA, the CDR3 is TGTGCCAGCAGATACACAGATACGCAGTATTTT.

V and J are TRBV10-3 and TRBJ2-3, with TRBD2 identical over 7 bases. V gave up 4 bases and J gave up 5 bases; unmatched junction bases: 3. Germline lookup yields CDR1 ENHRY and CDR2 SYGVKD. The CDR3 covers 13 residues. In nucleotides, the CDR3 is TGTGCCATCAGTGGACTAGCTAGAGATACGCAGTATTTT. It is translated as CAISGLARDTQYF.

This chain joins TRBV6-6 and TRBJ1-2; 7 nucleotides line up with TRBD1. Germline lookup yields CDR1 MNHNY and CDR2 SVGAGI (reference sequence). The CDR3 is 17 residues long. After removal of 5 bases from V and 5 bases from J, the junction contained 17 bases not matched to a gene. The CDR3 loop is CASSPLGQSAFPYGYTF. Written as DNA, the CDR3 is TGTGCCAGCAGTCCCCTGGGACAGTCCGCCTTTCCATATGGCTACACCTTC.

The chain links TRBV28 to TRBJ1-2, with D uncertain. This CDR3 has 14 residues. Trimming removed 2 bases from V and 3 bases from J, with 10 bases in between. Germline V gives CDR1 MDHEN, CDR2 SYDVKM. This CDR3 reads CASSLQQSYYGYTF. The CDR3 DNA follows: TGTGCCAGCAGTTTACAACAGTCATACTATGGCTACACCTTC.

This chain uses TRBV28 with TRBJ2-6; 8 positions match TRBD1. The CDR3 is made up of 18 amino acids. Germline trimming cut 3 bases from V and 2 bases from J; bases unmatched to any gene: 9. The germline V gene encodes CDR1 MDHEN and CDR2 SYDVKM. Here the CDR3 reads CASSLVPGGLAGANVLTF. The CDR3, as DNA: TGTGCCAGCAGTTTGGTTCCAGGGGGCTTGGCTGGGGCCAACGTCCTGACTTTC.

The chain has TRBV11-3 and TRBJ2-3; maybe TRBD2 (6 bases). V was cut by 2 bases and J by 6 bases, with 9 bases left in between. This CDR3 comprises 13 residues. CDR1 is SGHNT, CDR2 YENEEA, per germline. The CDR3 bases are TGTGCCAGCAGCTTATTCCGGGGGGATACGCAGTATTTT. As protein: CASSLFRGDTQYF.

The V gene is TRBV19, the J gene TRBJ2-7, with 8 nucleotides matching TRBD2. After removal of 1 base from V and 2 bases from J, the junction contained 4 bases not matched to a gene. Germline V gene data show CDR1 as LNHDA and CDR2 as SQIVND (reference sequence). CDR3 size: 15 residues. The CDR3 nucleotides are TGTGCCAGTAGTATAGGGGCGGGAGGAGCCTACGAGCAGTACTTC. This sequence encodes CASSIGAGGAYEQYF. Full variable domain (rest looked up from reference TRBV19 and TRBJ2-7): DGGITQSPKYLFRKEGQNVTLSCEQNLNHDAMYWYRQDPGQGLRLIYYSQIVNDFQKGDIAEGYSVSREKKESFPLTVTSAQKNPTAFYLCASSIGAGGAYEQYFGPGTRLTVT.

J is TRBJ2-2 and V is TRBV7-3; D remains unclear. The CDR3 extends over 14 amino acids. V lost 5 bases and J 0 bases, leaving 7 bases between the germline ends. Germline V gene lookup returns CDR1 SGHTA and CDR2 FQGTGA. CDR3 loop: CASSPLTNTGELFF. CDR3 DNA: TGTGCCAGCAGCCCTCTTACGAACACCGGGGAGCTGTTTTTT.

This clone was counted a single time. J is TRBJ2-2 and V is TRBV5-1; possibly TRBD1 for D (5 bases). Germline V CDR1 and CDR2: SGHRS, YFSETQ. The CDR3 contains 15 residues. Trimming stripped 2 bases from V and 1 base from J, with 9 bases between. The CDR3 loop reads CASSFDSLNTGELFF. The DNA for the CDR3 is TGCGCCAGCAGCTTTGACAGCCTGAACACCGGGGAGCTGTTTTTT.

CDR3 DNA sequence: TGTGCCAGCAGCCTCGACAGGGTCACAGATACGCAGTATTTT. This gives the protein CASSLDRVTDTQYF. The chain links TRBV7-3 to TRBJ2-3, with TRBD1 identical over 7 bases. The CDR3 extends over 14 amino acids. V was clipped by 5 bases and J by 2 bases; unmatched bases: 4. Germline assignment: CDR1 SGHTA and CDR2 FQGTGA.

The chain combines TRBV5-4 with TRBJ2-7; 10 bases match TRBD1. CDR1 is SGHNT and CDR2 is YYREEE in the germline V gene (reference sequence). The CDR3 covers 15 residues. The V gene end was trimmed by 3 bases and the J gene end by 2 bases; junction bases not matched to a gene: 5. The CDR3 nucleotides read TGTGCCAGCAGCTCTCCGGGACAGGGGACCTACGAGCAGTACTTC. This codes for CASSSPGQGTYEQYF.

This chain connects TRBV7-2 to TRBJ2-7; maybe TRBD1 (6 bases). CDR3 size: 13 residues. Trimming removed 4 bases from V and 3 bases from J, with 10 bases in between. CDR1 is SGHTA and CDR2 is FQGNSA in the germline V gene. DNA of the CDR3: TGTGCCAGCAGCTCCAACAGGGACTACGAGCAGTACTTC. Its protein is CASSSNRDYEQYF. The variable domain in full, completed from reference TRBV7-2 and TRBJ2-7, reads GAGVSQSPSNKVTEKGKDVELRCDPISGHTALYWYRQSLGQGLEFLIYFQGNSAPDKSGLPSDRFSAERTGGSVSTLTIQRTQQEDSAVYLCASSSNRDYEQYFGPGTRLTVT.

V is TRBV6-2 or TRBV6-3 and J is TRBJ2-2, with 10 nucleotides matching TRBD2. Germline V gives CDR1 MNHEY, CDR2 SVGEGT. Unmatched junction bases numbered 15, after V lost 4 bases and J lost 4 bases. The CDR3 length is 19 residues. The CDR3 protein is CASSWLAGVKEGGTGELFF. CDR3 bases: TGTGCCAGCAGTTGGCTAGCGGGAGTCAAAGAGGGCGGCACCGGGGAGCTGTTTTTT.

The chain has TRBV19 and TRBJ1-2; D gene ambiguous. The CDR3 extends over 15 amino acids. The V and J ends lost 8 bases and 3 bases respectively, with 19 bases between them. Germline V gene data show CDR1 as LNHDA and CDR2 as SQIVND (reference sequence). CDR3 in DNA: TGTGCCAGTCTGGAGTCTTCGGCCGCGCACTATGGCTACACCTTC. This encodes CASLESSAAHYGYTF.

The chain joins TRBV27 to TRBJ1-1, with a weak D call TRBD1 (5 bases). The CDR3 is 14 amino acids. In germline, CDR1 is MNHEY, CDR2 SMNVEV (reference sequence). The V end was cut by 4 bases, the J end by 3 bases, with 12 bases between. CDR3 sequence reads: CASSWGPGYTEAFF. The CDR3 region has the DNA TGTGCCAGCAGTTGGGGCCCGGGTTACACTGAAGCTTTCTTT.

The chain couples TRBV10-3 to TRBJ2-1; 8 positions agree with TRBD2. The CDR3 sequence is 16 residues long. The germline V gene has CDR1 ENHRY and CDR2 SYGVKD. V was pared by 4 bases and J by 3 bases, with 8 bases of the junction left unmatched. The CDR3 sequence: CAISAAGAGDYNEQFF. The DNA for the CDR3 is TGTGCCATCAGTGCAGCGGGAGCGGGAGACTACAATGAGCAGTTCTTC.

This clone was picked up one time. The CDR3 spells CASSLDQIGTEAFF. The CDR3 DNA follows: TGCGCCAGCAGCTTGGACCAGATTGGCACTGAAGCTTTCTTT. V and J are TRBV5-1 and TRBJ1-1; the D is unclear. With 0 bases removed from V and 4 bases from J, the gap between germline ends came to 10 bases. This CDR3 is built from 14 residues. Germline V gives CDR1 SGHRS, CDR2 YFSETQ.

V and J are TRBV15 and TRBJ2-1, with TRBD2 matching 7 bases. The V gene's germline CDR1 is LNHNV and CDR2 YYDKDF (reference sequence). V lost 0 bases to trimming and J lost 2 bases; unmatched junction nucleotides: 7. This CDR3 spans 17 amino acids. In nucleotides, the CDR3 is TGTGCCACCAGCAGAGATATTCAGGGACTAACCTACAATGAGCAGTTCTTC. It encodes CATSRDIQGLTYNEQFF.